This is a list of T cell receptor beta chains from one sample in a study of T cells in localized non-small cell lung cancer. Using immunoSEQ multiplex PCR, the repertoire was profiled, and TCRdb retains in-frame clones only, with some absent. The sample carries about 15,000 clones, around 91% recorded once. The sequencing here drew on peripheral blood mononuclear cells, taken before any cancer treatment. Receptors originate from a woman aged 35 to 75 with stage III lung adenocarcinoma. CDR3s include the opening cysteine and the closing phenylalanine or tryptophan. The order of the fields is V gene, clone size, D gene, J gene, CDR3 protein, CDR3 DNA. The D gene is left open where the match is weak. Where a row states a size, it is once, few, many or the class of an expanded clone; other rows omit it.

TRBV11-3,NA,NA,TRBJ2-7,CASSLDRVGEQYF,TGTGCCAGCAGCTTAGACAGGGTGGGGGAGCAGTACTTC
TRBV6-1,once,NA,TRBJ2-6,CASRDSGANVLTF,TGTGCCAGCCGGGACTCTGGGGCCAACGTCCTGACTTTC
TRBV30,few,NA,TRBJ1-1,CAWSGDTEAFF,TGTGCCTGGAGTGGGGACACTGAAGCTTTCTTT
TRBV15,few,NA,TRBJ2-5,CATSRDQGSPTHETQYF,TGTGCCACCAGCAGAGATCAGGGCAGCCCCACTCATGAGACCCAGTACTTC
TRBV29-1,NA,TRBD1,TRBJ1-2,CSVDGTGVGYGYTF,TGCAGCGTTGATGGGACAGGGGTTGGCTATGGCTACACCTTC
TRBV9,NA,TRBD1,TRBJ2-2,CASSERTGAGELFF,TGTGCCAGCAGCGAACGGACAGGGGCCGGGGAGCTGTTTTTT
TRBV11-3,NA,TRBD2,TRBJ2-2,CASSAPIAGSTGELFF,TGTGCCAGCAGCGCGCCTATAGCGGGTAGCACCGGGGAGCTGTTTTTT
TRBV20-1,NA,TRBD2,TRBJ2-1,CSATGTSFQFF,TGCAGTGCTACGGGGACTAGTTTTCAGTTCTTC
TRBV19,NA,TRBD1,TRBJ1-2,CASSIGPGQGGYTF,TGTGCCAGTAGTATTGGTCCCGGACAGGGCGGCTACACCTTC
TRBV27,NA,NA,TRBJ1-1,CASSRGGAGNTEAFF,TGTGCCAGCAGTAGAGGTGGGGCCGGGAACACTGAAGCTTTCTTT
TRBV5-6,NA,NA,TRBJ2-4,CASSLHSDSAKNIQYF,TGTGCCAGCAGCCTCCACAGTGACTCTGCCAAAAACATTCAGTACTTC
TRBV6-1,NA,NA,TRBJ1-1,CASRGRVNTEAFF,TGTGCCAGCCGTGGCAGGGTGAACACTGAAGCTTTCTTT
TRBV6-1,NA,TRBD1,TRBJ1-2,CASSQDRNYGYTF,TGTGCCAGCAGTCAGGACAGGAACTATGGCTACACCTTC
TRBV4-3,NA,TRBD1,TRBJ1-2,CASSLHQPGQGYGYTF,TGCGCCAGCAGCCTACACCAACCGGGACAGGGCTATGGCTACACCTTC
TRBV5-1,NA,NA,TRBJ2-7,CASKDTNLFDEQYF,TGCGCCAGCAAAGACACTAACCTATTCGACGAGCAGTACTTC
TRBV6-6,NA,NA,TRBJ2-2,CASSKFGELFF,TGTGCCAGCAGCAAGTTCGGGGAGCTGTTTTTT
TRBV19,once,NA,TRBJ2-2,CASREQDLTGELFF,TGTGCCAGTAGGGAACAGGACCTCACCGGGGAGCTGTTTTTT
TRBV30,NA,NA,TRBJ1-6,CAWSVKGAPSPLHF,TGTGCCTGGAGTGTAAAAGGGGCGCCTTCACCCCTCCACTTT
TRBV5-3,NA,NA,TRBJ2-3,CARSSAPRGQYF,TGTGCCAGAAGCTCCGCCCCGAGAGGGCAGTATTTT
TRBV18,NA,NA,TRBJ2-3,CASSGEVDTQYF,TGTGCCAGCTCCGGGGAGGTCGATACGCAGTATTTT
TRBV5-1,NA,NA,TRBJ2-2,CASSRGPNAGELFF,TGCGCCAGCAGCCGGGGACCGAACGCCGGGGAGCTGTTTTTT
TRBV5-4,NA,TRBD2,TRBJ2-1,CASSYLAGAGGNEQFF,TGTGCCAGCAGCTATTTAGCGGGAGCTGGGGGCAATGAGCAGTTCTTC
TRBV7-8,NA,TRBD2,TRBJ2-3,CASSSSGGAFTQYF,TGTGCCAGCAGCTCTAGCGGGGGGGCCTTTACGCAGTATTTT
TRBV2,NA,NA,TRBJ2-3,CASSVPTTSTDTQYF,TGTGCCAGCAGTGTGCCGACAACAAGCACAGATACGCAGTATTTT
TRBV5-1,NA,NA,TRBJ2-3,CASSTEQGTDTQYF,TGCGCCAGCAGCACCGAACAGGGCACAGATACGCAGTATTTT
TRBV2,NA,NA,TRBJ1-1,CASSLTEAFF,TGTGCCAGCAGCTTGACTGAAGCTTTCTTT
TRBV7-2,once,NA,TRBJ2-7,CASSLAGQGSREQYF,TGTGCCAGCAGCTTAGCCGGGCAGGGGTCTCGCGAGCAGTACTTC
TRBV6-5,NA,NA,TRBJ2-2,CASSYNTGELFF,TGTGCCAGCAGTTACAACACCGGGGAGCTGTTTTTT
TRBV6-6,NA,NA,TRBJ1-2,CASRGDGYTF,TGTGCCAGTAGGGGCGACGGCTACACCTTC
TRBV28,once,TRBD2,TRBJ2-7,CASSLLLAGAYEQYF,TGTGCCAGCAGTTTATTACTAGCGGGCGCCTACGAGCAGTACTTC
TRBV28,NA,NA,TRBJ1-6,CASMNRIYNSPLHF,TGTGCCAGCATGAACCGTATCTATAATTCACCCCTCCACTTT
TRBV5-1,NA,NA,TRBJ2-1,CASSLGSSSNEQFF,TGCGCCAGCAGCTTGGGGAGTAGTTCCAATGAGCAGTTCTTC
TRBV5-4,NA,NA,TRBJ1-1,CASSPLGGAYTEAFF,TGTGCCAGCAGCCCCCTCGGGGGGGCTTACACTGAAGCTTTCTTT
TRBV6-5,NA,TRBD1,TRBJ2-5,CASSRGQGAETQYF,TGTGCCAGCAGCCGCGGACAGGGGGCTGAGACCCAGTACTTC
TRBV2,NA,TRBD1,TRBJ2-1,CASTLGQGMRSYNEQFF,TGTGCCAGCACTCTGGGACAGGGTATGAGGTCGTACAATGAGCAGTTCTTC
TRBV28,NA,NA,TRBJ1-1,CASSLSQNTEAFF,TGTGCCAGCAGCCTTAGCCAGAACACTGAAGCTTTCTTT